The T cell receptor beta chain under discussion was sequenced for a study of CD8 T cells in ankylosing spondylitis. Study results and limitations: Among TCR beta sequences, a motif of eight highly homologous variants appeared characteristic of ankylosing spondylitis blood. With a CD8+ phenotype, disease-linked clones were relatively rare in peripheral blood. Within matched ankylosing spondylitis synovial fluid, disease-linked clones were reportedly significantly enriched.

On this clonotype itself: What it binds is not known.

The CDR3 totals 15 residues. Germline loops: CDR1 SNHLY, CDR2 FYNNEI. Trimming removed 3 bases from V and 3 bases from J; junction bases left unmatched: 1. Libraries for TCR beta were made by quantitative 5'-RACE with molecular barcodes. TCRdb reanalysed the 5' RACE reads using MiXCR and keeps one entry per CDR3 protein. The table shows about 150,000 distinct CDR3 sequences, with roughly 31% occurring only once. The chain has TRBV2 and TRBJ2-2; 10 bases are a match to TRBD1. This TCR was recovered from a male donor with ankylosing spondylitis. The material sequenced was synovial fluid, either unsorted or a sorted T cell fraction (not recorded which). The CDR3 DNA sequence: TGTGCCAGCAGTGAGACAGGGGGCCACACCGGGGAGCTGTTTTTT. Translated: CASSETGGHTGELFF.